This note documents a single T cell receptor (beta chain) sequence. What this receptor recognizes is not known. Base quality data are lacking; no much larger clone is found one base away. Other DNA sequences in this specimen translate into the identical CDR3. The donors were healthy, HIV-negative adults with no recently reported acute infections or vaccinations. Only Caucasian adults living in Nashville, Tennessee, USA were represented among the donors. Magnetic negative selection was used to enrich CD4+ T cells, after which naive cells were positively selected on CD45RA and the negative fraction became the memory subset. After blood collection by leukapheresis, PBMCs were isolated using Ficoll-Histopaque density gradient centrifugation and then cryopreserved in the vapor phase of liquid nitrogen. Purity and quantity of every magnetically sorted T cell population were checked by analytical flow cytometry. Each sorted fraction had its genomic DNA isolated and then quantified by UV absorbance on a Nanodrop 2000c.

The data were obtained in a study of shared clonotypes between healthy human individuals (dated by TCRdb to the early 2020s). The study in broad terms: A couple of women and three men aged 18 to 49 years were included in the cohort. To estimate repertoire size and how much clonotypes are shared between individuals, the study performed deep sequencing of blood TCR repertoires from five healthy adults. Each donor's leukapheresis produced roughly between roughly 0.85 and 10 billion PBMCs. Different laboratories and diverse techniques were used to prepare libraries and sequence TCR repertoires, to increase sequencing depth and limit assay-specific biases. For each donor, three plates each were used for CD4 naive and CD4 memory, two plates were used for CD8 naive, and one plate was used for CD8 memory. Results and caveats for the whole study, not just this receptor: About 4.5% of naive CD4, 3.5% of naive CD8, roughly 2.4% of memory CD4, and 0.35% to 0.4% of memory CD8 clonotypes were shared across a few donors. Only blood was sampled, and tissue TCR repertoires likely differ from those in blood. Rarefaction of sorted-subset datasets indicated incomplete sequencing despite the large sequencing depth. Based on pairwise subsampling, the degree of clonotype sharing among donors was expected to be affected by sequencing depth. Larger estimated clonotype richness was generally found for naive subsets than for memory subsets. Because the study included only a small number of donors, the genetic and exposure-history diversity represented was limited. Compared with non-shared clonotypes, clonotypes shared by all four sorted-subset donors had higher generation probabilities.

Using the deep immunoSEQ assay, multiplex PCR amplified TCR CDR3 regions from genomic DNA. Genomic DNA extracted from each cell subset was distributed evenly over all wells of several immunoSEQ 96-well plates, and each plate served as one replicate. For sorted subsets, each replicate PCR was loaded with 200 to 250 ng genomic DNA, equivalent to 30,000 or so T cell genomes. Purified libraries were quantified with a Qubit 3.0 fluorometer, sized on a Bioanalyzer 2100, and re-quantified with the KAPA Library Quantification kit. A separate single-read 150-cycle Illumina NextSeq 550 flow cell was used to sequence each immunoSEQ 96-well plate. In the authors' own workflow: Because only junctional sequences without quality scores were contained in the immunoSEQ output, filtering matching that applied to full-length reads could not be performed. Sequences were annotated with PyIR, a Python wrapper for IgBLAST v1.9, and V/J genes and CDR3 were assigned using IMGT germline references. Reads with weak V/J assignments (E-value above 1e-6), missing CDR3, stop codons, out-of-frame junctions, or ambiguous translated residues were removed. V3J clonotypes were defined by identical inferred V gene, J gene, and CDR3 amino acid sequence. Percentage overlap between repertoires was computed as shared unique clonotypes divided by the size of the smaller repertoire. Three approaches were used to assess repertoire richness: RTK rarefaction, the Chao1 estimator, and Recon v2.1 estimates of unobserved clonotypes. OLGA was used to compute generation probabilities for all TCRbeta clonotypes that the gDNA method yielded from a handful of donors. TCRdb stores this immuneACCESS table with in-frame sequences only. Part of the clones is absent; in the studies checked, under half of the shortfall reflects unresolved V genes, and no reason is known for the rest. V and J calls and clone size come straight from that table; D and trimming were deduced from the DNA. This sample comprises roughly 1,500,000 clones, around 98.5% of them detected only once. The top ten hold about 0.34% of the sample.

CDR1 and CDR2, looked up from the germline V gene, are KGHSH and LQKENI. V is cut back by 0 bases and J by 6 bases, with 2 bases in the junction unmatched. From the cysteine up to the phenylalanine, the CDR3 has a length of 15 residues. Here the CDR3 DNA is all that survives: 45 bases in frame from base 1. The sample was naive CD4+ T cells sorted from blood. This sample's cell subset or site label indicates: CD45RA+ positively selected. The chain is assembled from TRBV18 and TRBJ2-2; 9 bases in the junction line up with TRBD2. This sequence was found in a man aged 25-45 years in good health. The CDR3 protein sequence reads: CASSPPGLASGELFF. The sequenced DNA: TGTGCCAGCTCACCACCGGGACTAGCCTCCGGGGAGCTGTTTTTT.